This T cell receptor (beta chain) comes out of a study of T cell clonality in common variable immunodeficiency. This CDR3 is built from 15 residues. Trimming removed 5 bases from V and 5 bases from J; junction bases left unmatched: 7. The V gene's germline CDR1 is SNHLY and CDR2 FYNNEI. Whole-study results and caveats: Fewer deletions and N-nucleotide insertions were reportedly seen in common variable immunodeficiency TCR beta sequences.

This clone was picked up a small number of times. No antigen is known for it. The read halts 3 residues ahead of the CDR3 end, with the missing end drawn from the germline J gene. Donors gave roughly 5 to 8.5 ml heparinized peripheral whole blood. Sequencing was performed with immunoSEQ multiplex PCR; in TCRdb, only in-frame clones are kept and a portion is missing. This sample includes roughly 33,000 clones with no singletons; its ten biggest clones take up 6.1%. What was sequenced was peripheral blood mononuclear cells. This receptor was obtained from a human donor with common variable immunodeficiency. The V gene is TRBV2, the J gene TRBJ2-3, with 10 bases matching TRBD2. CDR3 DNA, as far as it was read: TGTGCCAGCAGTCCTCGGACTAGCGGCGGAGATACG. This sequence encodes CASSPRTSGGDT. The whole CDR3 region reads CASSPRTSGGDTQYF.